This TCR beta chain was obtained from a study of blood T cell repertoires in COVID-19. Generated by immunoSEQ multiplex PCR, the TCRdb table keeps only in-frame clones and is missing some. The data contain around 70,000 clones, approximately 78% of them singletons. The CDR3 is 17 amino acids. In germline, CDR1 is LGHDT, CDR2 YNNKEL (reference sequence). V lost 4 bases and J 2 bases, leaving 15 bases between the germline ends. This TCR was sampled from a woman in her sixties or seventies with acute or convalescent COVID-19. The sequenced sample was peripheral blood. The V gene is TRBV3-1 (or the pseudogene TRBV3-2), the J gene TRBJ2-6, with a possible D match to TRBD1 (6 bases). The DNA for the CDR3 is TGTGCCAGCAGCCTCGGACAGCCCTACGCTGGGGCCAACGTCCTGACTTTC. This gives the protein CASSLGQPYAGANVLTF.